Sequencing of this T cell receptor (beta chain) was carried out in a study of patients and donors after allogeneic stem cell transplantation. There are 16 residues in the CDR3. Germline assignment: CDR1 MNHNS and CDR2 SASEGT. V lost 6 bases, J lost 2 bases, and 9 bases stayed unmatched. TCRdb itself ran the RT-PCR reads through MiXCR, one entry per CDR3 protein. The data show over 400,000 distinct CDR3 sequences, with roughly 17% seen just once and roughly 7.2% held by the top ten. The chain combines TRBV6-1 with TRBJ1-4, with 7 bases identical to TRBD1. Source material: blood, either unsorted or a sorted T cell fraction (not recorded which). The TCR sequence derives from a human donor who was either an allogeneic HSCT recipient or a stem cell or donor lymphocyte infusion donor (not recorded which). It is not recorded whose cells these are; they may come from a transplant donor. CDR3 amino acids: CASRPTGIGTNEKLFF. CDR3 DNA: TGTGCCAGCAGGCCGACAGGGATTGGGACTAATGAAAAACTGTTTTTT.